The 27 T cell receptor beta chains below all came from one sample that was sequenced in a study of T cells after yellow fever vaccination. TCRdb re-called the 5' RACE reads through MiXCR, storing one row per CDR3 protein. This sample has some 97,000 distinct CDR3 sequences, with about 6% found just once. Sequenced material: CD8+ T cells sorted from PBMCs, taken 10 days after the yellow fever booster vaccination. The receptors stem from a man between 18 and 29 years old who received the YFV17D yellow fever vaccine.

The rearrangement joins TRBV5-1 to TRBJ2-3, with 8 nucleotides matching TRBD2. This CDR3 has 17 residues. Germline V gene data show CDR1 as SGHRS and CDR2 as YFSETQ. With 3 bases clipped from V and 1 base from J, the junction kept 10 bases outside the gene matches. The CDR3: CASSSILLADRTDTQYF. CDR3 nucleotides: TGCGCCAGCAGCTCCATTCTACTAGCGGATCGCACAGATACGCAGTATTTT.

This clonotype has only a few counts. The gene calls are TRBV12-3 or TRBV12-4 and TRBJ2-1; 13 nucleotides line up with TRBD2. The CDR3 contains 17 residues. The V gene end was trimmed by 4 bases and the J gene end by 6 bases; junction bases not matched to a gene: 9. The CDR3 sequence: CASSSTMGLAGINEQFF. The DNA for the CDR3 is TGTGCCAGCAGTTCGACCATGGGACTAGCGGGGATCAATGAGCAGTTCTTC.

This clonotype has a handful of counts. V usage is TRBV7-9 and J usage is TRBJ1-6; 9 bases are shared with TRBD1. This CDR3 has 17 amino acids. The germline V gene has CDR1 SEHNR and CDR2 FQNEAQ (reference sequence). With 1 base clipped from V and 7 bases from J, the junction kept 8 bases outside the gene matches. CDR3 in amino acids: CASSLGQGEIANSPLHF. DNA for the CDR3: TGTGCCAGCAGCTTAGGACAGGGGGAGATTGCCAATTCACCCCTCCACTTT.

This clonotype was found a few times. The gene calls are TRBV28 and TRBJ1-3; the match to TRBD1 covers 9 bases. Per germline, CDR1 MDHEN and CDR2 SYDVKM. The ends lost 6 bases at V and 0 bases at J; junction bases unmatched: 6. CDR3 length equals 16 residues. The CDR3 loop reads CASRPQGANSGNTIYF. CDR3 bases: TGTGCCAGCAGGCCACAGGGGGCTAACTCTGGAAACACCATATATTTT.

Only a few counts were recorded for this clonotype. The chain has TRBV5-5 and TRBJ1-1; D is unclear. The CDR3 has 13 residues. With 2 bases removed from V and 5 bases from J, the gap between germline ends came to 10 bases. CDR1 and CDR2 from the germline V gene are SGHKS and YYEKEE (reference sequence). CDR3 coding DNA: TGTGCCAGCAGCTTCATGGGGTTTACTGAAGCTTTCTTT. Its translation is CASSFMGFTEAFF.

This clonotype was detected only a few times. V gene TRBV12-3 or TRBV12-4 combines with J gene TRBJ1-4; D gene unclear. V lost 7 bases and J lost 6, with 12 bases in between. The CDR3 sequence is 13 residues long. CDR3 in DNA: TGTGCCAGCACCTACACGGGCGATGAAAAACTGTTTTTT. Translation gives CASTYTGDEKLFF.

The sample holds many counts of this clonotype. CDR3 sequence (DNA): TGCAGCGTCAGGGCGGTGGTGGGCTACACCTTC. This sequence encodes CSVRAVVGYTF. The chain links TRBV29-1 to TRBJ1-2; weak D call: TRBD1 (5 bases). V lost 6 bases, J lost 8 bases, and 13 bases lay in between. The CDR3 loop spans 11 amino acids. The germline gives CDR1 SQVTM, CDR2 ANQGSEA.

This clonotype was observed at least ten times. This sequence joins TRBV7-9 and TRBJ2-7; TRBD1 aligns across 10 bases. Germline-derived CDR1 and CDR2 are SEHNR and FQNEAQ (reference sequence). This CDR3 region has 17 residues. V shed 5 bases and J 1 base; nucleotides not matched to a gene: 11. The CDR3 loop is CASSPSPGQGGSYEQYF. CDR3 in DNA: TGTGCCAGCAGCCCTAGTCCCGGACAGGGGGGTTCCTACGAGCAGTACTTC.

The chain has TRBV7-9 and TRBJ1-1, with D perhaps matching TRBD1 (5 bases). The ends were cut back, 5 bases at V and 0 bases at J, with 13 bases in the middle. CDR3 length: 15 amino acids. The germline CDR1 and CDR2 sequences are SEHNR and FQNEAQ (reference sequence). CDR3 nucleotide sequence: TGTGCCAGCAGCCATTGGGGGGGAATGAACACTGAAGCTTTCTTT. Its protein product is CASSHWGGMNTEAFF.

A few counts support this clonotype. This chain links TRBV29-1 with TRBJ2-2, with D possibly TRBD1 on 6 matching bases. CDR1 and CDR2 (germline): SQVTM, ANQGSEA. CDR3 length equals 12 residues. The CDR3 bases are TGCAGTGCCAGGGGTTTGACCGGGGAGCTGTTTTTT. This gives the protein CSARGLTGELFF.

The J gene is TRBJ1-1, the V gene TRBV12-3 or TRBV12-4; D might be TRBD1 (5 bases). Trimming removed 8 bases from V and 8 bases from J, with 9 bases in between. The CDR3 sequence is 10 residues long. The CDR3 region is CASGTVEAFF. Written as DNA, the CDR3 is TGTGCCAGCGGGACGGTCGAAGCTTTCTTT.

CDR3 residues: CASSSGLAAYNEQFF. The DNA of the CDR3 is TGCGCCAGCAGCTCGGGACTAGCGGCCTACAATGAGCAGTTCTTC. The rearrangement uses TRBV4-1 and TRBJ2-1; the match to TRBD2 covers 11 bases. Germline V lookup: CDR1 MGHRA, CDR2 YSYEKL. V lost 5 bases, J lost 2 bases, and 2 bases stayed unmatched. The CDR3 has 15 amino acids.

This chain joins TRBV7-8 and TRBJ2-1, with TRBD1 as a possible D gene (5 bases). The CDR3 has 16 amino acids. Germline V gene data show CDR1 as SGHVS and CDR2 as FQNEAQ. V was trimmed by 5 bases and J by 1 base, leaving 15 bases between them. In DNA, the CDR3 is TGTGCCAGCAGCCCCCTCACAGGAGATTCCTACAATGAGCAGTTCTTC. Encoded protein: CASSPLTGDSYNEQFF.

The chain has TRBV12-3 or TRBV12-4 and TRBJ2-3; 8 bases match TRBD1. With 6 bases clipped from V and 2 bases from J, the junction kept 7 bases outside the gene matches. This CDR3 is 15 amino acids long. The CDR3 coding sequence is TGTGCCAGCAGCCCCGACAGGGGCATCACAGATACGCAGTATTTT. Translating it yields CASSPDRGITDTQYF.

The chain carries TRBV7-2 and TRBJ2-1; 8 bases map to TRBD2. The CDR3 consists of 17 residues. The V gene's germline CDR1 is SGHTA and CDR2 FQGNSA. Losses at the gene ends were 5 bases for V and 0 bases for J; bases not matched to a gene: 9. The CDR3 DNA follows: TGTGCCAGCAGCACGGATGCGGGGGGAAGCTCCTACAATGAGCAGTTCTTC. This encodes CASSTDAGGSSYNEQFF.

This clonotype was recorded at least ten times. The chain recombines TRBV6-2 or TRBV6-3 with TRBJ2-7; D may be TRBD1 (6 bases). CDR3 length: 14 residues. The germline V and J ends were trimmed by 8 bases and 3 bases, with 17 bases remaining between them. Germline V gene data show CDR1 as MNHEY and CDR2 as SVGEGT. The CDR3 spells CASSRTVEFYEQYV. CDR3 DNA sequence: TGTGCCAGCTCCCGGACAGTAGAATTCTACGAGCAGTACGTC.

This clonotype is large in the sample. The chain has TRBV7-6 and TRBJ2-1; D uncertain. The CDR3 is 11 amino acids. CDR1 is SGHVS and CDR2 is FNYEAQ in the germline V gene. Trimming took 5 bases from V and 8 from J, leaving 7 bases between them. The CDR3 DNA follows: TGTGCCAGCAGCCCTGGGTATGAGCAGTTCTTC. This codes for CASSPGYEQFF.

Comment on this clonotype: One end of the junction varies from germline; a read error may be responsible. The CDR3 reads CASSLQGNEAYF. In DNA form, the CDR3 reads TGTGCCAGCAGTTTACAGGGTAATGAAGCTTACTTT. This chain uses TRBV12-3 or TRBV12-4 with TRBJ1-1; D is perhaps TRBD1 (5 bases). The CDR3 spans 12 residues.

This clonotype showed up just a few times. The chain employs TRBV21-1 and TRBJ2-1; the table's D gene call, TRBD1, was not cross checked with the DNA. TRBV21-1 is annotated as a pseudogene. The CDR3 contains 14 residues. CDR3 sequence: CASSKASRGQDRFF. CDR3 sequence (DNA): TGTGCCAGCAGCAAAGCGAGTAGGGGGCAGGACCGGTTCTTC.

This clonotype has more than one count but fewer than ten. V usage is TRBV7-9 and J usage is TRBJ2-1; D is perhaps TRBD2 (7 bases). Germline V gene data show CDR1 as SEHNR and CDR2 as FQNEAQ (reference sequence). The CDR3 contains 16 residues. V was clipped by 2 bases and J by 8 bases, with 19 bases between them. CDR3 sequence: CASSLSVGGAGDEQFF. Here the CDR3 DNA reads TGTGCCAGCAGCTTAAGCGTGGGGGGGGCCGGAGATGAGCAGTTCTTC.

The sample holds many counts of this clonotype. The CDR3 DNA reads as TGTGCCAGCAGCTTTCCGGGTTTGAACACTGAAGCTTTCTTT. As protein: CASSFPGLNTEAFF. This chain joins TRBV5-5 and TRBJ1-1; D remains ambiguous. This CDR3 contains 14 residues. Deletions cut 2 bases from V and 0 bases from J, with 8 bases between. Per the germline V gene, CDR1 is SGHKS and CDR2 is YYEKEE (reference sequence).

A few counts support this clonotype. The CDR3 DNA sequence: TGTGCCAGCAGTGAGCCCCCCGGGGCGCCTAGCGGAGCTAGCACAGATACGCAGTATTTT. It codes for CASSEPPGAPSGASTDTQYF. The chain combines TRBV6-1 with TRBJ2-3, with 7 bases that match TRBD2. The CDR3 has 20 residues. After removal of 3 bases from V and 0 bases from J, the junction contained 18 bases not matched to a gene. Looked up from germline, CDR1 is MNHNS and CDR2 is SASEGT.

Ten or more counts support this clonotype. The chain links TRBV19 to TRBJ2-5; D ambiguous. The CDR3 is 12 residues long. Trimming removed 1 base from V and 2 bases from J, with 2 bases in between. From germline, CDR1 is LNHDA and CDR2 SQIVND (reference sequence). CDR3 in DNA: TGTGCCAGTAGTATAGGGCAAGAGACCCAGTACTTC. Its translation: CASSIGQETQYF.

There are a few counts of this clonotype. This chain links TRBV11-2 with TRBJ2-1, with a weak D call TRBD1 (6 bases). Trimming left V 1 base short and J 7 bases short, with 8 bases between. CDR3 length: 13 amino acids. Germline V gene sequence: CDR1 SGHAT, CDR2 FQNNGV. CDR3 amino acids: CASSLGGQNEQFF. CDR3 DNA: TGTGCCAGCAGCTTAGGGGGGCAGAATGAGCAGTTCTTC.

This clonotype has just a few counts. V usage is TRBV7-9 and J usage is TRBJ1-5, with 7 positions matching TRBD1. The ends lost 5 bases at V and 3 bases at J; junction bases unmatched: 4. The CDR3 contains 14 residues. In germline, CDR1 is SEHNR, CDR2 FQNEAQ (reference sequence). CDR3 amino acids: CASSGTDNNQPQHF. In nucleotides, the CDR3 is TGTGCCAGCAGCGGGACAGACAACAATCAGCCCCAGCATTTT. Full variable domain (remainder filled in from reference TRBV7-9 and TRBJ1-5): DTGVSQNPRHKITKRGQNVTFRCDPISEHNRLYWYRQTLGQGPEFLTYFQNEAQLEKSRLLSDRFSAERPKGSFSTLEIQRTEQGDSAMYLCASSGTDNNQPQHFGDGTRLSIL.

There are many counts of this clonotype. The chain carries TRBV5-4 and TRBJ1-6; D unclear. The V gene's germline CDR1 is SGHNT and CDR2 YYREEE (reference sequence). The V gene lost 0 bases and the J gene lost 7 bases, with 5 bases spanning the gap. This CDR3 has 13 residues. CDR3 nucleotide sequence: TGTGCCAGCAGCTTGGCCTTGAATTCACCCCTCCACTTT. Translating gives CASSLALNSPLHF.

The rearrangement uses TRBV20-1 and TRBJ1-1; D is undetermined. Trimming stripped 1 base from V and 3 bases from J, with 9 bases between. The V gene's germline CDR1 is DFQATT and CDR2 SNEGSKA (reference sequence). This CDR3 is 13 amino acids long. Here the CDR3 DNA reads TGCAGTGCTAGAGCGCTCCCCTACACTGAAGCTTTCTTT. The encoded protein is CSARALPYTEAFF.